This T cell receptor beta chain comes out of a study of response to subunit inactivated influenza vaccine. Study-level points and caveats: Seasonal influenza vaccination, on each occasion, was suggested by the authors to recruit few new T cells.

TCRdb used MiXCR to reprocess the RT-PCR reads, holding one entry per CDR3 protein. The sample lists about 530,000 distinct CDR3 sequences, approximately 10% occurring once. A note on this clonotype: The antigen is not known.

Germline V gives CDR1 MNHEY, CDR2 SVGEGT. The CDR3 totals 17 residues. V was pared by 6 bases and J by 0 bases, with 15 bases between. The sequence came from a man over 45 who received an inactivated influenza vaccine. Here the sequenced sample was PBMCs from blood, taken on the day of vaccination. V is TRBV6-2 or TRBV6-3 and J is TRBJ2-6; no definite D call. In DNA, the CDR3 is TGTGCCAGCAGGGACCCCAGGTTGGGCTCTGGGGCCAACGTCCTGACTTTC. Protein product: CASRDPRLGSGANVLTF.